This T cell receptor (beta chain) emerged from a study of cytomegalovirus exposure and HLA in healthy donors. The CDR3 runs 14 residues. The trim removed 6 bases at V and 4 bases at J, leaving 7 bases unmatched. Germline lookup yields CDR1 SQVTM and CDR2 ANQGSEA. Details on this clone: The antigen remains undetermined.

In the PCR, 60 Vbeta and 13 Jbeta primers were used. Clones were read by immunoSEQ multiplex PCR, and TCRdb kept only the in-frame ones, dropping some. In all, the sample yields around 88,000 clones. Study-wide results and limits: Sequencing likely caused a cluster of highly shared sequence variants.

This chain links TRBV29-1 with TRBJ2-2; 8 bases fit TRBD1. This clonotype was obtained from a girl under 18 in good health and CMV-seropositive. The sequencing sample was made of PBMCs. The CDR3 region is CSVGLTGGTGELFF. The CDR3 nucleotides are TGCAGCGTGGGCCTTACAGGGGGCACCGGGGAGCTGTTTTTT.